This T cell receptor beta chain was captured by sequencing in a study of shared clonotypes between healthy human individuals. Whole-study results and caveats: An expected dependence of interdonor clonotype sharing on sequencing depth was noted.

There are 13 residues in the CDR3. CDR1 is SGDLS, CDR2 YYNGEE, per germline. V was shortened by 0 bases and J by 5 bases, with 8 bases between the two germline ends. Memory CD4+ cells were the fraction left after CD45RA+ naive selection. The assay was run at deep level. Sequencing used immunoSEQ multiplex PCR; TCRdb keeps in-frame clones, though not all of them. The profile shows 1,400,000 or so clones, about 98.5% of them singletons. As to this clone: Its specificity is unknown.

This sequence was found in a young man in good health. Sequencing was carried out using naive CD4+ T cells sorted from blood. As for subset: CD45RA+ positively selected. The rearrangement uses TRBV9 and TRBJ2-5; D not resolved. The CDR3 coding sequence is TGTGCCAGCAGCGTAGCGGGTTATGAGACCCAGTACTTC. Protein: CASSVAGYETQYF. The full variable domain, rest sourced from reference TRBV9 and TRBJ2-5, is DSGVTQTPKHLITATGQRVTLRCSPRSGDLSVYWYQQSLDQGLQFLIQYYNGEERAKGNILERFSAQQFPDLHSELNLSSLELGDSALYFCASSVAGYETQYFGPGTRLLVL.